This TCR beta chain was obtained from a study of blood T cell repertoires in COVID-19. CDR3 length equals 14 residues. Deletions cut 3 bases from V and 4 bases from J, with 15 bases between. Looked up from germline, CDR1 is GTSNPN and CDR2 is SVGIG (reference sequence). Cohort placement rested on clinical history that participants reported themselves. Produced via immunoSEQ multiplex PCR; TCRdb's table is partial and in-frame only. This sample has 150,000 to 200,000 clones, with 80% found just once. The sequenced sample consisted of PBMCs or T cells enriched from blood (not recorded which). V is TRBV30 and J is TRBJ1-1; D uncertain. The sequence was obtained from a man aged 35-49 years who had recovered from COVID-19. The CDR3: CAWSPSRGGTEAFF. CDR3 coding DNA: TGTGCCTGGAGCCCCTCTCGGGGTGGCACTGAAGCTTTCTTT. Using reference TRBV30 and TRBJ1-1 for the parts outside the CDR3, the full variable domain is SQTIHQWPATLVQPVGSPLSLECTVEGTSNPNLYWYRQAAGRGLQLLFYSVGIGQISSEVPQNLSASRPQDRQFILSSKKLLLSDSGFYLCAWSPSRGGTEAFFGQGTRLTVV.